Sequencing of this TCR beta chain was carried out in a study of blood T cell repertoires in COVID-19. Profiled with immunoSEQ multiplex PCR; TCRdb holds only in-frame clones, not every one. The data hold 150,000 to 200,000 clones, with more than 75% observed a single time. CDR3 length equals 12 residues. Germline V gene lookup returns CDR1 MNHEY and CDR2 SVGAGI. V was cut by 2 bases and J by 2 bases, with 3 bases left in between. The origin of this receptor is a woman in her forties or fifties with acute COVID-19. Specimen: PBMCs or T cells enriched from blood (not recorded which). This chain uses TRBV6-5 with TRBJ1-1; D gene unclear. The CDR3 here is CASSYHNTEAFF. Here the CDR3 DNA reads TGTGCCAGCAGTTACCATAACACTGAAGCTTTCTTT.